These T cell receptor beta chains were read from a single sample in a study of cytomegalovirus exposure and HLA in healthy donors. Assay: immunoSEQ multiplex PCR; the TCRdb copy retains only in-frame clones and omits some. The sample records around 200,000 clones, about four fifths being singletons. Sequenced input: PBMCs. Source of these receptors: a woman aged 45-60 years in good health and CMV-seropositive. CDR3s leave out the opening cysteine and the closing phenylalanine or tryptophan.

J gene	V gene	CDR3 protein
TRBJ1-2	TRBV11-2	ASSGYGQAAGYT
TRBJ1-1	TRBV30	AWTRFQGMSTEAF
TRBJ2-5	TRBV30	AWSLRGLQTQY
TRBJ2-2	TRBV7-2	ASSRTGINTGELF
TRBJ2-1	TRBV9	ASSVGGGGNNEQF
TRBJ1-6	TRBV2	ASSRTGPSPLH
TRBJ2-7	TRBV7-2	ASSFDRDSGEQY
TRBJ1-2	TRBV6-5	ASSYSATNYGYT
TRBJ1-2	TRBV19	ASSNAPEQVYGYT
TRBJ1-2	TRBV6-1	ASSVYRGDYGYT
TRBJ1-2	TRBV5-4	ASSLAGSHRYGYT
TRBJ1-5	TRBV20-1	SAELRGPQH
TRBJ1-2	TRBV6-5	ASSYSGGSYGYT
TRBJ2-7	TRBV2	ASSDAPEGEQY
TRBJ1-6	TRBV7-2	ASSLAPNRVSPLH
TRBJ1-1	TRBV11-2	ASSGTGLTEAF
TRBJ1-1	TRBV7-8	ASSLVRGRNTEAF
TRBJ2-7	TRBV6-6	ASSYSTGEQY
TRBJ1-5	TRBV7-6	ASSLRSGQGYQPQH
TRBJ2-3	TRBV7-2	ASSPRTGPTQY
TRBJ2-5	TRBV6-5	ASSYGQEETQY
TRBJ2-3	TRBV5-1	ASSRVRTDTQY
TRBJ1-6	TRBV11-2	ASSLAGLAVH